The T cell receptor beta chain described here comes from a study of T cells after posttransplantation cyclophosphamide. General observations from the study: TRB clonality was highly associated with recipient CMV seropositivity and reactivation. Tissue-infiltrating T cells from skin or gut overlapped little with blood T cells. Donor-recipient repertoire similarity was low at 1-2 months, rising over year one.

Profiling relied on immunoSEQ multiplex PCR, and the TCRdb table lists in-frame clones only, not all of them. The table has some 34,000 clones, around 78% seen once. Germline V CDR1 and CDR2: SGDLS, YYNGEE. The CDR3 contains 13 residues. V lost 0 bases and J lost 3, with 6 bases in between. A remark on this clone: What it recognizes is unknown.

Treatment was busulfan-fludarabine conditioning, a marrow graft, and cyclophosphamide on days +3 and +4. The rearrangement links TRBV9 to TRBJ1-2; tentative D call: TRBD1 (6 bases). The starting material was CD4+ T cells sorted from blood, obtained 1,800 to 2,000 days after a stem cell transplant with posttransplant cyclophosphamide. This TCR was recovered from a female patient in her forties who received an allogeneic stem cell transplant from a related donor, was CMV-positive, and had no GVHD. Some T cells may originate from the graft donor. In nucleotides, the CDR3 is TGTGCCAGCAGCGTAGCAGGGGACTATGGCTACACCTTC. Translation: CASSVAGDYGYTF.